These T cell receptor beta chains were read from a single sample in a study of CD8+ T cells in alopecia areata. TCRdb's table, derived via immunoSEQ multiplex PCR, lists solely in-frame clones and lacks some. The sample lists fewer than 250,000 clones, approximately 47% occurring once. The sequences come from CD4+ T cells sorted from blood, collected at roughly week 36, from a patient treated with tofacitinib. The source of these receptors is a human donor with alopecia areata. Both conserved end residues are part of each CDR3. D genes are given only for firm matches. Clone size appears in some rows only: once, few, many, or a class for an expanded clone.

.,TRBV29-1,TRBJ2-3,few,TGCAGCGTTGAAGACAGCACAGATACGCAGTATTTT,CSVEDSTDTQYF
.,TRBV19,TRBJ1-1,few,TGTGCCAGTAGTATAGGACCGGACCGATCGAACACTGAAGCTTTCTTT,CASSIGPDRSNTEAFF
.,TRBV30,TRBJ2-3,once,TGTGCCTGGAGTGCGGGGGATACGCAGTATTTT,CAWSAGDTQYF
TRBD2,TRBV9,TRBJ2-1,few,TGTGCCAGCAACGGCGGGAGGGGGAATGAGCAGTTCTTC,CASNGGRGNEQFF
.,TRBV6-5,TRBJ2-5,.,TGTGCCAGCAGTTACTCAAGCGGCGGAGAAGAGACCCAGTACTTC,CASSYSSGGEETQYF
TRBD1,TRBV30,TRBJ1-2,.,TGTGCCTTCGAGGACAGGGTGATGACCTTC,CAFEDRVMTF
TRBD1,TRBV2,TRBJ2-5,.,TGTGCCAGCAGTGAAGGGACAGGGTTCCAGTACTTC,CASSEGTGFQYF
.,TRBV11-2,TRBJ2-6,once,TGTGCCAGCAGCCTTCGGTCGTGGCGAATCTCTGGGGCCAACGTCCTGACTTTC,CASSLRSWRISGANVLTF
.,TRBV7-7,TRBJ2-3,.,TGTGCCAGCAGCCCAAACCCCGGGAGTAGGACAGATACGCAGTATTTT,CASSPNPGSRTDTQYF
.,TRBV5-4,TRBJ1-1,.,TGTGCCAGCAGCTTGGATCGGGGGGCTGAAGCTTTCTTT,CASSLDRGAEAFF
TRBD1,TRBV4-1,TRBJ2-7,few,TGCGCCAGCAGCCAAACCTCCCGGGACAGGGGGGGCGAGCAGTACTTC,CASSQTSRDRGGEQYF
.,TRBV2,TRBJ1-2,.,TGTGCCAGCAGTTTATCCCCTCGTGGGAGGTATGGCTACACCTTC,CASSLSPRGRYGYTF
.,TRBV29-1,TRBJ2-3,.,TGCAGCGTTGACGTTAGGGGGATCCTCACAGATACGCAGTATTTT,CSVDVRGILTDTQYF
.,TRBV29-1,TRBJ2-7,.,TGCAGCGTTGATGAGGCAGCCGAGCAGTACTTC,CSVDEAAEQYF
.,TRBV20-1,TRBJ1-4,once,TGCAGGGTAGGGGAAAATGAAAAACTGTTTTTT,CRVGENEKLFF
.,TRBV19,TRBJ1-5,many,TGTGCCAGCCGCAGGGATAGGAATCAGCCCCAGCATTTT,CASRRDRNQPQHF
TRBD2,TRBV30,TRBJ2-2,few,TGTGCCTACCAGCGGGAGGGCCGCACCGGGGAGCTGTTTTTT,CAYQREGRTGELFF
.,TRBV5-1,TRBJ2-1,few,TGCGCCAGCAGCCTCACGGACGACTATGAGCAGTTCTTC,CASSLTDDYEQFF
.,TRBV5-1,TRBJ2-7,.,TGCGCCAGCAGCGCCCAGGGGGGGCGTTACGAGCAGTACTTC,CASSAQGGRYEQYF
TRBD2,TRBV7-6,TRBJ2-7,.,TGTGCCAGCAGCCCCGGAGCGGGATCCCCCTACGAGCAGTACTTC,CASSPGAGSPYEQYF
.,TRBV25-1,TRBJ1-2,.,TGTGCCAGCAGTGCCGGACTCTATGGCTACACCTTC,CASSAGLYGYTF
.,TRBV10-3,TRBJ1-2,.,TGTGCCATCAGTGTACAGGTGAACTATGGCTACACCTTC,CAISVQVNYGYTF
TRBD1,TRBV11-2,TRBJ2-5,.,TGTGCCAGCAGCTTAGTCGGACAGGTCCAAGAGACCCAGTACTTC,CASSLVGQVQETQYF
.,TRBV20-1,TRBJ2-7,.,TGCAGTGCCCTATACTACGAGCAGTACTTC,CSALYYEQYF
TRBD2,TRBV6-6,TRBJ2-5,few,TGTGCCAGCAGTCCCCTGTCTAGCGGGAGGCCGGAGACCCAGTACTTC,CASSPLSSGRPETQYF
.,TRBV25-1,TRBJ2-5,.,TGTGCCAGCAGTCGCCATAAAAGTACCCAGTACTTC,CASSRHKSTQYF
.,TRBV14,TRBJ2-1,.,TGTGCCAGCAGCCAAGATTCAGGGGGGCGGCCTGGGCAGTTCTTC,CASSQDSGGRPGQFF
.,TRBV18,TRBJ2-5,once,TGTGCCAGCTCACCATCCTACGTGGAGACCCAGTACTTC,CASSPSYVETQYF
.,TRBV15,TRBJ2-7,.,TGTGCCACCAGCAGAGTCGCCGTGGGCGAGCAGTACTTC,CATSRVAVGEQYF
TRBD1,TRBV2,TRBJ1-1,.,TGTGCCAGCAGTGAGGGACAGGGGAACACTGAAGCTTTCTTT,CASSEGQGNTEAFF
TRBD1,TRBV7-2,TRBJ1-5,few,TGTGCCAGCAGCTTAGGGACAGGGCATCAGCCCCAGCATTTT,CASSLGTGHQPQHF
.,TRBV30,TRBJ1-3,.,TGTGCCTGGAGTGTACTCGTGGGCTCTGGAAACACCATATATTTT,CAWSVLVGSGNTIYF
.,TRBV5-1,TRBJ2-6,.,TGCGCCCTCCGTGCAGGGCTCTCTGGGGCCAACGTCCTGACTTTC,CALRAGLSGANVLTF
.,TRBV18,TRBJ1-2,many,TGTGCCAGCTCAGGCCAGGGGAACTATGGCTACACCTTC,CASSGQGNYGYTF
.,TRBV30,TRBJ1-1,few,TGTGCCTGGAGTATACAGTCGAACACTGAAGCTTTCTTT,CAWSIQSNTEAFF
TRBD1,TRBV6-4,TRBJ2-4,.,TGTGCCAGCAGTGACACAGGCCAGGGGGTGGACATTCAGTACTTC,CASSDTGQGVDIQYF